This T cell receptor beta chain stems from a study of T cell repertoires in cytomegalovirus infection. This clonotype has more than one count but fewer than ten. Its antigen is not identified. TCRdb ran MiXCR on the reads and lists one entry per CDR3 protein. Of hundreds of thousands of distinct CDR3 sequences listed, around 30% are singletons. Germline V gives CDR1 MNHNY, CDR2 SVGAGI (reference sequence). The CDR3 has 19 residues. The trim removed 2 bases at V and 2 bases at J, leaving 14 bases unmatched. This receptor was identified in a human donor in good health (CMV status not recorded). Some clones in this sample may be carry-over from other donors' samples. The V call is TRBV6-6, the J call TRBJ1-5, with 8 bases fitting TRBD1. Here the sequenced sample was cultured CD8+ T cells from PBMCs, taken from culture after CMV antigen stimulation. CDR3 coding DNA: TGTGCCAGCAGTTACACGAGGGGGTCGACAGGGGAGGGCAATCAGCCCCAGCATTTT. The encoded protein is CASSYTRGSTGEGNQPQHF.